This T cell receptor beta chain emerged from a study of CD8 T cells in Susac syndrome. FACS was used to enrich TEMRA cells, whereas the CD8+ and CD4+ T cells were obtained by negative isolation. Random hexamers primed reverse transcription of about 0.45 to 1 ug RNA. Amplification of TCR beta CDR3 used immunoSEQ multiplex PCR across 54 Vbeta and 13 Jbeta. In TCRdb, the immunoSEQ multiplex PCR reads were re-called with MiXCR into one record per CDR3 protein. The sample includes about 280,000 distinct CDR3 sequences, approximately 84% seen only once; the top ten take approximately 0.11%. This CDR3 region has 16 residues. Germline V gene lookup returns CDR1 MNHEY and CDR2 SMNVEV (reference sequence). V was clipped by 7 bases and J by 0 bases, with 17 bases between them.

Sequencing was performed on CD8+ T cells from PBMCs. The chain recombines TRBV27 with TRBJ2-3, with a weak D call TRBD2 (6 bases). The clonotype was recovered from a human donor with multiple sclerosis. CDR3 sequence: CASIGGMGFSTDTQYF. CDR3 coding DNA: TGTGCCAGCATCGGGGGAATGGGTTTTAGCACAGATACGCAGTATTTT.